Below, 26 T cell receptor beta chains from the same sample are listed, as sequenced in a study of shared clonotypes between healthy human individuals. TCRdb keeps only in-frame clones here, not all; method: immunoSEQ multiplex PCR. Of roughly 2.4 million clones in the sample, around 95% were seen once. The specimen sequenced was naive CD4+ T cells sorted from blood. The subset was: CD45RA+ positively selected. The receptors here all came from a man younger than 35 in good health.

The rearrangement links TRBV18 to TRBJ1-5; D is unresolved. Germline CDR1 reads KGHSH; CDR2 reads LQKENI. Trimming pared 6 bases from V and 0 bases from J, leaving 9 bases between. The CDR3 extends over 14 amino acids. This chain's CDR3 is CASSAVDSNQPQHF. CDR3 DNA sequence: TGTGCCAGCTCGGCGGTGGATAGCAATCAGCCCCAGCATTTT.

The rearrangement uses TRBV2 and TRBJ1-6, with TRBD1 as a possible D gene (6 bases). The germline CDR1 and CDR2 sequences are SNHLY and FYNNEI. There are 14 residues in the CDR3. V shed 2 bases and J shed 10 bases, with 12 bases lying between them. DNA for the CDR3: TGTGCCAGCAGTGAATGGACAGATTCCTCACCCCTCCACTTT. As protein: CASSEWTDSSPLHF.

This clone was counted a single time. V and J are TRBV21-1 and TRBJ2-5. TRBV21-1 is described as a pseudogene. The CDR3 covers 15 residues. The CDR3 bases are TGTGCCAGCAGCAAAGCGTGCACGGACCGAGAGACCCAGTACTTC. It yields the protein CASSKACTDRETQYF.

V and J are TRBV7-2 and TRBJ1-2; a possible D gene is TRBD1 (6 bases). CDR1 is SGHTA and CDR2 is FQGNSA in the germline V gene. The ends were cut back, 8 bases at V and 7 bases at J, with 17 bases in the middle. The CDR3 sequence is 13 residues long. CDR3 sequence: CASGGRGISGYTF. The CDR3 DNA follows: TGTGCCAGCGGGGGCAGGGGTATTTCTGGCTACACCTTC.

The V gene is TRBV18, the J gene TRBJ1-4; TRBD1 agrees at 9 bases. CDR3 size: 15 residues. With 5 bases clipped from V and 5 bases from J, the junction kept 6 bases outside the gene matches. The V gene's germline CDR1 is KGHSH and CDR2 LQKENI. CDR3: CASSKQQGANEKLFF. CDR3 coding DNA: TGTGCCAGCTCAAAGCAACAGGGGGCAAATGAAAAACTGTTTTTT.

The rearrangement links TRBV9 to TRBJ2-7; D is unclear. Looked up from germline, CDR1 is SGDLS and CDR2 is YYNGEE. The V and J ends lost 0 bases and 5 bases respectively, with 3 bases between them. CDR3 length equals 11 residues. CDR3 region: CASSVVNEQYF. CDR3 coding DNA: TGTGCCAGCAGCGTAGTAAACGAGCAGTACTTC.

This clone was observed once. The chain employs TRBV12-5 and TRBJ2-3; TRBD1 or TRBD2 may be the D gene (5 bases each). Germline assignment: CDR1 LGHNT and CDR2 FRNRAP. This CDR3 has 12 residues. Trimming removed 5 bases from V and 7 bases from J, with 10 bases in between. The CDR3 DNA follows: TGTGCTAGTGGTGGGGACCTTTATACGCAGTATTTT. Protein: CASGGDLYTQYF.

In this sample, this clone turned up once. The chain carries TRBV30 and TRBJ2-2, with D perhaps matching TRBD1 (6 bases). V lost 0 bases to trimming and J lost 2 bases, with 13 bases between them. Germline lookup yields CDR1 GTSNPN and CDR2 SVGIG (reference sequence). This CDR3 has 16 residues. CDR3 sequence: CAWSVQGSINTGELFF. The CDR3, as DNA: TGTGCCTGGAGTGTACAGGGATCGATCAACACCGGGGAGCTGTTTTTT.

The chain uses TRBV15 and TRBJ1-5; no clear D gene. The ends were cut back, 2 bases at V and 10 bases at J, with 9 bases in the middle. CDR3 size: 12 residues. From germline, CDR1 is LNHNV and CDR2 YYDKDF (reference sequence). The CDR3 loop is CATSRSQSPQHF. CDR3 sequence (DNA): TGTGCCACCAGCAGAAGCCAGTCCCCCCAGCATTTT.

The V and J genes are TRBV18 and TRBJ1-1; no reliable D call. The length of the CDR3 is 13 residues. Germline-derived CDR1 and CDR2 are KGHSH and LQKENI. V dropped 8 bases and J dropped 0 bases, with 10 bases sitting between them. CDR3 sequence: CASAAQLNTEAFF. For the CDR3, the DNA is TGTGCCAGCGCCGCGCAATTGAACACTGAAGCTTTCTTT.

The chain combines TRBV18 with TRBJ1-5; D is perhaps TRBD1 (5 bases). Trimming pared 1 base from V and 7 bases from J, leaving 14 bases between. CDR3 length equals 15 residues. The germline CDR1 and CDR2 sequences are KGHSH and LQKENI. CDR3 loop: CASSPLAGMGQPQHF. The CDR3, as DNA: TGTGCCAGCTCACCACTGGCAGGGATGGGCCAGCCCCAGCATTTT. Complete variable domain (other parts from reference TRBV18 and TRBJ1-5): NAGVMQNPRHLVRRRGQEARLRCSPMKGHSHVYWYRQLPEEGLKFMVYLQKENIIDESGMPKERFSAEFPKEGPSILRIQQVVRGDSAAYFCASSPLAGMGQPQHFGDGTRLSIL.

This clone appeared a single time. The CDR3 DNA reads as TGTGCCAGCAGTGATGGGCTAGCGGGAGTAGGAGATACGCAGTATTTT. This sequence encodes CASSDGLAGVGDTQYF. The gene calls are TRBV2 and TRBJ2-3; TRBD2 agrees at 10 bases. This CDR3 has 16 amino acids. Germline V gene lookup returns CDR1 SNHLY and CDR2 FYNNEI. V was clipped by 3 bases and J by 5 bases; unmatched bases: 8.

The J gene is TRBJ2-6, the V gene TRBV6-6, with 7 bases that match TRBD1. Unmatched junction bases numbered 8, after V lost 4 bases and J lost 14 bases. The CDR3 spans 13 residues. Germline CDR1 MNHNY, CDR2 SVGAGI (reference sequence). In DNA form, the CDR3 reads TGTGCCAGCAGTTCTACGACAGGGAACATCCTGACTTTC. This sequence encodes CASSSTTGNILTF.

Only one count was recorded for this clone. The CDR3 region has the DNA TGTGCCAGCAGGGAGCACAGGGGAGGTAACACTGAAGCTTTCTTT. Encoded protein: CASREHRGGNTEAFF. The chain carries TRBV25-1 and TRBJ1-1, with TRBD1 matching over 7 bases. Germline CDR1 is MGHDK and CDR2 is SYGVNS. With 6 bases clipped from V and 2 bases from J, the junction kept 9 bases outside the gene matches. The CDR3 runs to 15 residues.

V is TRBV5-6 and J is TRBJ1-2; the D is unclear. V was clipped by 4 bases and J by 3 bases, with 10 bases between them. The germline gives CDR1 SGHDT, CDR2 YYEEEE. CDR3 length: 13 residues. The chain's CDR3 is CASSPGLDYGYTF. The CDR3 DNA follows: TGTGCCAGCAGCCCTGGTCTCGACTATGGCTACACCTTC.

About this clone: The identical CDR3 is also encoded by other nucleotide sequences in the sample. The chain carries TRBV6-1 and TRBJ2-7; D perhaps matches TRBD2 (5 bases). This CDR3 has 12 amino acids. Per the germline V gene, CDR1 is MNHNS and CDR2 is SASEGT. V lost 4 bases to trimming and J lost 7 bases, with 11 bases between them. The CDR3 DNA follows: TGTGCCAGCAGTGCTAGCCGTGGAGAGCAGTACTTC. Its translation is CASSASRGEQYF.

The rearrangement uses TRBV5-1 and TRBJ2-2, with D uncertain. The length of the CDR3 is 15 residues. The V end was cut by 0 bases, the J end by 0 bases, with 6 bases between. Germline V CDR1 and CDR2: SGHRS, YFSETQ. The CDR3 DNA is TGCGCCAGCAGCTTGGTCGGACCGAACACCGGGGAGCTGTTTTTT. This translates into CASSLVGPNTGELFF.

Note on this clone: Other nucleotide sequences from this sample produce the same CDR3. J is TRBJ1-1 and V is TRBV11-3; D is ambiguous. V lost 0 bases and J lost 4, with 6 bases in between. The CDR3 has 13 amino acids. Germline assignment: CDR1 SGHNT and CDR2 YENEEA. CDR3 residues: CASSLDRSTEAFF. CDR3 nucleotide sequence: TGTGCCAGCAGCTTAGACAGGAGCACTGAAGCTTTCTTT.

The DNA of the CDR3 is TGTGCCAGCAGCTCACAACAGGGGGCGATCTACGAGCAGTACTTC. It is translated as CASSSQQGAIYEQYF. This chain uses TRBV5-4 with TRBJ2-7, with 9 positions matching TRBD1. The CDR3 length is 15 residues. V shed 3 bases, J shed 3 bases, and the junction held 7 bases outside the gene matches. Germline V gives CDR1 SGHNT, CDR2 YYREEE (reference sequence).

The chain carries TRBV27 and TRBJ1-2; D gene ambiguous. The CDR3 consists of 13 residues. The germline gives CDR1 MNHEY, CDR2 SMNVEV (reference sequence). V was shortened by 6 bases and J by 8 bases, with 16 bases between the two germline ends. The CDR3 spells CASSPRLPGGYTF. CDR3 bases: TGTGCCAGCAGCCCCCGTCTTCCTGGAGGCTACACCTTC.

This chain uses TRBV5-1 with TRBJ2-3; 12 bases match TRBD2. V trimming: 0 bases; J trimming: 1 base; junction bases outside the gene matches: 9. This CDR3 region has 19 residues. The germline gives CDR1 SGHRS, CDR2 YFSETQ. Here the CDR3 reads CASSLGSFRTSGGTDTQYF. The CDR3 DNA reads as TGCGCCAGCAGCTTGGGATCTTTTAGGACTAGCGGGGGCACAGATACGCAGTATTTT.

This sequence joins TRBV5-1 and TRBJ1-2; 9 bases fit TRBD1. The trim removed 7 bases at V and 8 bases at J, leaving 12 bases unmatched. CDR1 and CDR2 (germline): SGHRS, YFSETQ. The CDR3 contains 14 residues. The CDR3 reads CASSTGGNKYGYTF. The CDR3 region has the DNA TGCGCCAGCTCTACAGGGGGCAATAAGTACGGCTACACCTTC.

This clone was counted a single time. The V gene is TRBV30, the J gene TRBJ2-7, with 8 nucleotides matching TRBD1. CDR3 length: 13 residues. V lost 2 bases, J lost 2 bases, and 2 bases stayed unmatched. Germline V lookup: CDR1 GTSNPN, CDR2 SVGIG (reference sequence). The CDR3 nucleotides read TGTGCCTGGAGTTCGACAGGGGCCTACGAGCAGTACTTC. Its protein product is CAWSSTGAYEQYF. Looking up the rest from reference TRBV30 and TRBJ2-7 gives the full variable domain: SQTIHQWPATLVQPVGSPLSLECTVEGTSNPNLYWYRQAAGRGLQLLFYSVGIGQISSEVPQNLSASRPQDRQFILSSKKLLLSDSGFYLCAWSSTGAYEQYFGPGTRLTVT.

Details on this clone: Other DNA variants within this sample encode the same CDR3. The chain couples TRBV30 to TRBJ2-5; D unclear. The CDR3 runs 10 residues. V lost 3 bases to trimming and J lost 4 bases, with 3 bases between them. Germline V gives CDR1 GTSNPN, CDR2 SVGIG (reference sequence). The DNA of the CDR3 is TGTGCCTGGAGCGGAGAGACCCAGTACTTC. Amino acids: CAWSGETQYF.

V is TRBV7-3 and J is TRBJ1-5; D remains unclear. Germline lookup yields CDR1 SGHTA and CDR2 FQGTGA. The CDR3 extends over 14 amino acids. V was pared by 5 bases and J by 7 bases, with 15 bases between. The CDR3 coding sequence is TGTGCCAGCAGCAAACGGGCGGGGAAACAGCCCCAGCATTTT. Translation gives CASSKRAGKQPQHF.

The chain links TRBV15 to TRBJ2-5; D unresolved. The CDR3 contains 13 residues. The V end was cut by 2 bases, the J end by 1 base, with 5 bases between. CDR1 is LNHNV, CDR2 YYDKDF, per germline (reference sequence). The CDR3 coding sequence is TGTGCCACCAGCAGACCTCCCCAAGAGACCCAGTACTTC. Its translation is CATSRPPQETQYF.